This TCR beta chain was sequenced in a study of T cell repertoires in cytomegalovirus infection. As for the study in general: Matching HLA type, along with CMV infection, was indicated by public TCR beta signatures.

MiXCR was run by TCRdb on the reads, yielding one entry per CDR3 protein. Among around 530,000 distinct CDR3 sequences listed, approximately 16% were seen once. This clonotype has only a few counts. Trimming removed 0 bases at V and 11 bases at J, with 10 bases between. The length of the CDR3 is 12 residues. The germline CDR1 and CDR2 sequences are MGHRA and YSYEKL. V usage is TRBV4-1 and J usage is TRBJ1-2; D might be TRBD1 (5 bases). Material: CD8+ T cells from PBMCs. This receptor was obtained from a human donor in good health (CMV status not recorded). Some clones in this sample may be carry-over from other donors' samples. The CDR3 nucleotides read TGCGCCAGCAGCCAAGAAGGGACCCCTTACACCTTC. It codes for CASSQEGTPYTF.